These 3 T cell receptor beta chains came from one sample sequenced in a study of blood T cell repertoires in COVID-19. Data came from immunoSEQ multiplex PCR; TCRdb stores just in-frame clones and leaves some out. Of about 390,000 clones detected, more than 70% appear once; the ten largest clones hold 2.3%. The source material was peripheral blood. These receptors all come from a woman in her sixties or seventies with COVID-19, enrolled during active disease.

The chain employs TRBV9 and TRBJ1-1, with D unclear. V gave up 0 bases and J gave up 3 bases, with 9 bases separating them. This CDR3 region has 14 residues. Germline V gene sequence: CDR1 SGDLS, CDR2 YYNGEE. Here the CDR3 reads CASSVDHRDTEAFF. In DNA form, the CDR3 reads TGTGCCAGCAGCGTAGACCATCGGGACACTGAAGCTTTCTTT.

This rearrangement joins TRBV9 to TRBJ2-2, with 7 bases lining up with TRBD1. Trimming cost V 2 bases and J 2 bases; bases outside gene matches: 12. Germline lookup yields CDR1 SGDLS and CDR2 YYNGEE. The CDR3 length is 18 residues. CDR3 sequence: CASSVNQGTAINTGELFF. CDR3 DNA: TGTGCCAGCAGCGTCAACCAAGGGACAGCGATTAACACCGGGGAGCTGTTTTTT.

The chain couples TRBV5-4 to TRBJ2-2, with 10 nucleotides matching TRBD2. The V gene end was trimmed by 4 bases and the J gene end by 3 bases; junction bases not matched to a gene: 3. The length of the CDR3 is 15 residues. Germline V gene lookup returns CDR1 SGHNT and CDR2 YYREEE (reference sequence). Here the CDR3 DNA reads TGTGCCAGCAGCCTACTAGCGGGGCACACCGGGGAGCTGTTTTTT. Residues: CASSLLAGHTGELFF.